This T cell receptor (beta chain) appears in the sequencing data of a study of T cells in Graves' hyperthyroidism and ophthalmopathy. Study-wide context: Initial diagnosis, before any treatment, was when peripheral blood was collected.

The V and J ends lost 5 bases and 0 bases, in that order; junction bases with no gene match: 2. Germline V gene lookup returns CDR1 SEHNR and CDR2 FQNEAQ (reference sequence). This CDR3 has 14 residues. Regions amplified from RNA transcripts were the TCR beta CDR3 regions. Researchers ran a first-round RT-PCR on the TCR CDR3 using the HTBI primer set. TCRdb used MiXCR to reprocess the multiplex PCR reads, holding one entry per CDR3 protein. The sample records 700,000 or so distinct CDR3 sequences, around 13% being singletons. The table lists this clonotype with many counts. Its target is not known. General study findings and limits: Blood samples included most of the expanded thyroid clonotypes exceeding 0.001. From stable hyperthyroidism, ophthalmopathy was separated by a 13 V-J model.

Source material for PBMCs was over 7.5 ml fresh peripheral blood. The source of this sequence is a woman between 50 and 59 years old with Graves' ophthalmopathy. The rearrangement uses TRBV7-9 and TRBJ2-3, with 7 positions matching TRBD1. Sequenced: blood. CDR3 nucleotides: TGTGCCAGCAGCGTGGACAGGAGCACAGATACGCAGTATTTT. Its protein product is CASSVDRSTDTQYF.